This T cell receptor beta chain stems from a study of blood T cell repertoires in COVID-19. Study background: The origin of the acute and convalescent COVID-19 samples was the United States, Italy and Spain. The cDNA or gDNA used as material had been derived from T cells, B-cell-depleted T cells, or PBMCs.

This CDR3 contains 14 residues. The V end was cut by 0 bases, the J end by 10 bases, with 15 bases between. Germline V lookup: CDR1 MNHEY, CDR2 SVGAGI. Assay used: immunoSEQ multiplex PCR; TCRdb lists only in-frame clones, some missing. The sample carries approximately 45,000 clones, 65% to 85% recorded once. The J gene is TRBJ1-1, the V gene TRBV6-5, with D maybe TRBD1 (6 bases). Sequenced: peripheral blood. The receptor comes from a woman aged 80 or over with acute or convalescent COVID-19. The CDR3 spells CASSYSRGSLGAFF. In nucleotides, the CDR3 is TGTGCCAGCAGTTACTCGAGGGGGTCCCTCGGAGCTTTCTTT.